One and the same sample provided the 22 T cell receptor beta chains below, sequenced in a study of B cell selection in AIRE deficiency. Produced via immunoSEQ multiplex PCR; TCRdb's table is partial and in-frame only. This table holds 13,000 to 15,000 clones, about 93% found once. The regulatory T cell sort gate was CD4+CD25hiCD127low/negative. Source material: Tregs sorted from PBMCs. These receptors were taken from a human donor with AIRE deficiency.

The V call is TRBV5-1, the J call TRBJ2-7; the match to TRBD1 covers 9 bases. CDR3 length: 16 amino acids. Germline assignment: CDR1 SGHRS and CDR2 YFSETQ. V was clipped by 0 bases and J by 8 bases; unmatched bases: 12. This CDR3 reads CASSLVGGTGTLKQYF. DNA for the CDR3: TGCGCCAGCAGCTTGGTCGGGGGGACAGGGACCTTGAAGCAGTACTTC.

The genes are TRBV7-9 and TRBJ2-1; the D is unclear. The CDR3 totals 16 residues. V was cut by 7 bases and J by 8 bases, with 24 bases left in between. Germline CDR1 is SEHNR and CDR2 is FQNEAQ (reference sequence). The DNA for the CDR3 is TGTGCCAGCACCCCCCCCCGAAGATTTACCGAGTATGAGCAGTTCTTC. Amino acid sequence: CASTPPRRFTEYEQFF.

V and J are TRBV10-3 and TRBJ2-5; 9 bases fit TRBD1. This CDR3 has 15 residues. V lost 6 bases and J lost 7; bases outside the gene matches: 12. Per germline, CDR1 ENHRY and CDR2 SYGVKD. The CDR3 region is CAIRGSGTGYGTQYF. The CDR3 DNA is TGTGCCATCAGGGGGTCCGGGACAGGGTATGGGACCCAGTACTTC.

This chain connects TRBV6-1 to TRBJ1-5; D gene unclear. The germline gives CDR1 MNHNS, CDR2 SASEGT. V lost 10 bases and J 0 bases, leaving 13 bases between the germline ends. The CDR3 is 14 residues long. The CDR3 DNA sequence: TGTGCCACCTCGAAGGCCTATAGCAATCAGCCCCAGCATTTT. Amino acids: CATSKAYSNQPQHF.

The chain is built from TRBV14 and TRBJ2-2; no firm D call. V lost 0 bases and J lost 5, with 4 bases in between. The CDR3 length is 13 residues. Germline loops: CDR1 SGHDN, CDR2 FVKESK. The CDR3 DNA reads TGTGCCAGCAGCCAAGATCGTACCGGGGAGCTGTTTTTT. This gives the protein CASSQDRTGELFF.

This chain uses TRBV20-1 with TRBJ2-5; D remains ambiguous. Germline values: CDR1 DFQATT, CDR2 SNEGSKA (reference sequence). This CDR3 is 11 amino acids long. This CDR3 reads CSIGNKETQYF. The CDR3 DNA reads as TGCAGCATAGGAAACAAAGAGACCCAGTACTTC.

The CDR3 sequence is CASSLVGGTGTQYF. CDR3 sequence (DNA): TGTGCCAGCAGCTTGGTAGGGGGGACGGGTACGCAGTATTTT. J is TRBJ2-3 and V is TRBV5-4, with D perhaps matching TRBD1 or TRBD2 (6 bases each). CDR1 and CDR2 (germline): SGHNT, YYREEE (reference sequence). V lost 0 bases to trimming and J lost 8 bases, with 13 bases between them. This CDR3 region has 14 residues.

This chain connects TRBV5-6 to TRBJ2-7; 7 bases match TRBD1. The CDR3 is 14 residues long. CDR1 is SGHDT, CDR2 YYEEEE, per germline. V was pared by 3 bases and J by 0 bases, with 3 bases of the junction left unmatched. The CDR3 coding sequence is TGTGCCAGCAGCTGGGGACAGATCTCCTACGAGCAGTACTTC. Protein sequence: CASSWGQISYEQYF.

V gene TRBV28 combines with J gene TRBJ1-1; D remains ambiguous. This CDR3 has 14 residues. Germline V lookup: CDR1 MDHEN, CDR2 SYDVKM. V was pared by 1 base and J by 1 base, with 7 bases between. CDR3 bases: TGTGCCAGCAGTTTATCGTGGGGGAACACTGAAGCTTTCTTT. It is translated as CASSLSWGNTEAFF.

This chain connects TRBV27 to TRBJ2-2; D perhaps matches TRBD1 (6 bases). Trimming removed 3 bases at V and 3 bases at J, with 11 bases between. Germline V gene lookup returns CDR1 MNHEY and CDR2 SMNVEV (reference sequence). This CDR3 has 15 residues. CDR3 sequence (DNA): TGTGCCAGCAGTTTGCGGGCAGGGGACACCGGGGAGCTGTTTTTT. Amino acids: CASSLRAGDTGELFF.

This sequence joins TRBV6-5 and TRBJ1-2, with D perhaps TRBD1 (5 bases). V shed 4 bases and J shed 0 bases, with 6 bases lying between them. Germline CDR1 MNHEY, CDR2 SVGAGI. The CDR3 covers 13 residues. The CDR3 coding sequence is TGTGCCAGCAGTTTGGACACTAACTATGGCTACACCTTC. It translates to CASSLDTNYGYTF.

The DNA of the CDR3 is TGTGCCAGCAGCCATGGACAGGGGTGGTCCAAAAACATTCAGTACTTC. Its protein product is CASSHGQGWSKNIQYF. This chain joins TRBV5-6 and TRBJ2-4; 9 bases agree with TRBD1. V gave up 4 bases and J gave up 2 bases; unmatched junction bases: 7. The germline V gene has CDR1 SGHDT and CDR2 YYEEEE. The CDR3 length is 16 residues.

The table lists this clone with a count of one. The gene calls are TRBV19 and TRBJ2-6; the D is unclear. V shed 2 bases and J shed 0 bases, with 14 bases lying between them. CDR1 is LNHDA and CDR2 is SQIVND in the germline V gene (reference sequence). This CDR3 region has 18 residues. CDR3 nucleotides: TGTGCCAGTAGTATAAGGAGACACGATAGCTCTGGGGCCAACGTCCTGACTTTC. This sequence encodes CASSIRRHDSSGANVLTF.

The chain couples TRBV4-1 to TRBJ1-1; D is perhaps TRBD1 (5 bases). V gave up 1 base and J gave up 10 bases, with 13 bases separating them. This CDR3 region has 13 residues. Looked up from germline, CDR1 is MGHRA and CDR2 is YSYEKL. CDR3 nucleotide sequence: TGCGCCAGCAGCCAAGTCCGGCAGGGTGCAGCTTTCTTT. This encodes CASSQVRQGAAFF.

The CDR3 nucleotides are TGTGCCAGCAGCCTCCCCGGGAGTACCCACAATGAGCAGTTCTTC. Amino acid sequence: CASSLPGSTHNEQFF. This chain connects TRBV11-2 to TRBJ2-1, with D tentatively TRBD2 (6 bases). Germline loops: CDR1 SGHAT, CDR2 FQNNGV. V was cut by 5 bases and J by 5 bases, with 16 bases left in between. The CDR3 is 15 amino acids.

The rearrangement joins TRBV7-3 to TRBJ2-6, with D uncertain. Germline lookup yields CDR1 SGHTA and CDR2 FQGTGA. Trimming removed 0 bases at V and 0 bases at J, with 9 bases between. The CDR3 has 17 amino acids. The chain's CDR3 is CASSLTGGSSGANVLTF. The CDR3 nucleotides are TGTGCCAGCAGCTTAACGGGCGGAAGCTCTGGGGCCAACGTCCTGACTTTC. The full variable domain, with the rest looked up from reference TRBV7-3 and TRBJ2-6, is GAGVSQTPSNKVTEKGKYVELRCDPISGHTALYWYRQSLGQGPEFLIYFQGTGAADDSGLPNDRFFAVRPEGSVSTLKIQRTERGDSAVYLCASSLTGGSSGANVLTFGAGSRLTVL.

The chain carries TRBV10-3 and TRBJ1-3; tentatively, D is TRBD1 (5 bases). This CDR3 is built from 14 residues. V shed 6 bases and J shed 2 bases, with 11 bases lying between them. Germline V gives CDR1 ENHRY, CDR2 SYGVKD. CDR3 bases: TGTGCCATCAGGGGGGAAGGGACTGGAAACACCATATATTTT. Its translation is CAIRGEGTGNTIYF.

V is TRBV15 and J is TRBJ2-1; TRBD2 aligns across 7 bases. CDR1 LNHNV and CDR2 YYDKDF come from the germline V gene (reference sequence). V trimming: 3 bases; J trimming: 8 bases; junction bases outside the gene matches: 7. The CDR3 covers 14 residues. CDR3: CATSRRLAEDEQFF. CDR3 coding DNA: TGTGCCACCAGCAGGCGACTAGCCGAAGATGAGCAGTTCTTC.

This clone was seen once. The rearrangement uses TRBV6-1 and TRBJ1-2; the match to TRBD1 covers 7 bases. CDR1 is MNHNS and CDR2 is SASEGT in the germline V gene. The V segment lost 6 bases and the J segment 5 bases; nucleotides outside the gene matches: 9. The CDR3 has 14 amino acids. CDR3 sequence reads: CASRPGQSFYGYTF. In DNA form, the CDR3 reads TGTGCCAGCAGGCCGGGACAGTCGTTTTATGGCTACACCTTC.

This sequence joins TRBV6-1 and TRBJ2-3, with 12 bases lining up with TRBD2. V trimming: 4 bases; J trimming: 2 bases; junction bases outside the gene matches: 10. The CDR3 totals 18 residues. The germline CDR1 and CDR2 sequences are MNHNS and SASEGT. The CDR3 DNA follows: TGTGCCAGCAGTGGACGGCTAGCGGGAGGGTCTACCACAGATACGCAGTATTTT. This sequence encodes CASSGRLAGGSTTDTQYF.

This chain uses TRBV5-6 with TRBJ2-5; a weak D match, TRBD1 (5 bases). V shed 1 base and J shed 2 bases, with 12 bases lying between them. The germline V gene has CDR1 SGHDT and CDR2 YYEEEE. The CDR3 spans 15 residues. CDR3 nucleotide sequence: TGTGCCAGCAGCTTGATGGTAGGGGCACAAGAGACCCAGTACTTC. It encodes CASSLMVGAQETQYF.

The rearrangement links TRBV2 to TRBJ2-6; tentatively, D is TRBD1 or TRBD2 (5 bases each). Germline CDR1 SNHLY, CDR2 FYNNEI. Trimming took 8 bases from V and 0 from J, leaving 11 bases between them. This CDR3 has 15 amino acids. The CDR3 sequence: CASRDGRSGANVLTF. CDR3 bases: TGTGCCAGCCGGGACGGCCGCTCTGGGGCCAACGTCCTGACTTTC. The full variable domain, rest sourced from reference TRBV2 and TRBJ2-6, is EPEVTQTPSHQVTQMGQEVILRCVPISNHLYFYWYRQILGQKVEFLVSFYNNEISEKSEIFDDQFSVERPDGSNFTLKIRSTKLEDSAMYFCASRDGRSGANVLTFGAGSRLTVL.